The source of this TCR beta chain is a study of cytomegalovirus exposure and HLA in healthy donors. The CDR3 extends over 20 amino acids. V trimming: 0 bases; J trimming: 0 bases; junction bases outside the gene matches: 15. As regards this clone: What it binds is not known.

Libraries were prepared by immunoSEQ multiplex PCR; TCRdb keeps only in-frame clonotypes and omits some of them. The sample has 150,000 to 200,000 clones; roughly 95% are singletons. Study-wide results and caveats: According to a subsequent analysis, TCR clusters from the first cohort were inclined to appear together in the 120 or so validation repertoires. The authors enumerated roughly 180 TCR beta chains as linked to cytomegalovirus.

The sample consisted of PBMCs. V gene TRBV6-7 combines with J gene TRBJ1-1; 8 nucleotides align to TRBD1. TRBV6-7 has ORF status, its function being uncertain. The sequence was obtained from a woman between 18 and 29 years old in good health and CMV-seronegative. This CDR3 is CASSYSNVADREGMNTEAFF. The CDR3 DNA reads TGTGCCAGCAGTTACTCGAATGTTGCGGACAGGGAGGGGATGAACACTGAAGCTTTCTTT.